The 3 T cell receptor beta chains in this list originate from one sample, sequenced in a study of blood T cells in healthy people across ages. Alongside a J-beta primer mix, a sample-barcoded 5' primer served in a second PCR lasting about 7 to 11 cycles. TCRdb redid the calling of the 5' RACE reads with MiXCR, one entry per CDR3 protein. The sample consists of roughly 1,500,000 distinct CDR3 sequences, around 36% of them appearing once. Sequencing input: blood. The origin of the receptors is a woman in her twenties or thirties in good health.

The V call is TRBV20-1, the J call TRBJ2-7; the D is unclear. The CDR3 is 13 residues long. Germline-derived CDR1 and CDR2 are DFQATT and SNEGSKA (reference sequence). Trimming removed 3 bases at V and 4 bases at J, with 13 bases between. The CDR3 bases are TGCAGTGCTAGTCCTTCGTTAGAGTACGAGCAGTACTTC. It encodes CSASPSLEYEQYF.

V and J are TRBV7-9 and TRBJ1-1, with 10 bases aligning to TRBD1. CDR1 and CDR2 from the germline V gene are SEHNR and FQNEAQ (reference sequence). The CDR3 is made up of 14 amino acids. Trimming took 5 bases from V and 3 from J; bases not matched to a gene: 3. The CDR3 DNA sequence: TGTGCCAGCAGCCAGACAGGGGGCGACACTGAAGCTTTCTTT. Translation: CASSQTGGDTEAFF. The full variable domain, its missing parts supplied by reference TRBV7-9 and TRBJ1-1, is DTGVSQNPRHKITKRGQNVTFRCDPISEHNRLYWYRQTLGQGPEFLTYFQNEAQLEKSRLLSDRFSAERPKGSFSTLEIQRTEQGDSAMYLCASSQTGGDTEAFFGQGTRLTVV.

This chain uses TRBV15 with TRBJ2-6; TRBD1 matches at 7 bases. Per germline, CDR1 LNHNV and CDR2 YYDKDF (reference sequence). V trimming: 5 bases; J trimming: 0 bases; junction bases outside the gene matches: 7. The CDR3 sequence is 17 residues long. CDR3 nucleotide sequence: TGTGCCACCAGCCACAGGGGCCTTAGCTCTGGGGCCAACGTCCTGACTTTC. This sequence encodes CATSHRGLSSGANVLTF.